Listed here are 14 T cell receptor beta chains from one sample, sequenced in a study of Graves' ophthalmopathy and Graves' hyperthyroidism. Amplification from RNA transcripts yielded the TCR beta CDR3 regions. The authors performed first-round RT-PCR with HTBI primers and then a second-round multiplex PCR. In TCRdb, the multiplex PCR reads were re-called with MiXCR into one record per CDR3 protein. Found here are roughly 480,000 distinct CDR3 sequences, approximately 15% of them singletons; the top ten hold 8% to 10%. The sequenced sample consisted of blood. Receptors were obtained from a woman aged 25 to 39 with Graves' ophthalmopathy.

This clonotype was recorded many times. The V gene is TRBV5-1, the J gene TRBJ1-1, with D possibly TRBD1 on 6 matching bases. Trimming removed 2 bases from V and 0 bases from J, with 20 bases in between. Germline CDR1 SGHRS, CDR2 YFSETQ. The CDR3 runs to 18 residues. The CDR3, as DNA: TGCGCCAGCAGCTTTGGACAGAAATTTGGCCCCATGAACACTGAAGCTTTCTTT. Its translation is CASSFGQKFGPMNTEAFF. The entire variable domain, with the rest obtained from reference TRBV5-1 and TRBJ1-1, is as follows: KAGVTQTPRYLIKTRGQQVTLSCSPISGHRSVSWYQQTPGQGLQFLFEYFSETQRNKGNFPGRFSGRQFSNSRSEMNVSTLELGDSALYLCASSFGQKFGPMNTEAFFGQGTRLTVV.

At least ten counts were recorded for this clonotype. The V gene is TRBV7-8, the J gene TRBJ1-2; TRBD1 matches 9 bases. V lost 1 base to trimming and J lost 8 bases; unmatched junction nucleotides: 2. Germline CDR1 and CDR2: SGHVS and FQNEAQ. The CDR3 spans 13 residues. This CDR3 is CASSLEGTGGYTF. CDR3 in DNA: TGTGCCAGCAGCTTAGAAGGGACAGGGGGCTACACCTTC. Drawing the rest from reference TRBV7-8 and TRBJ1-2, the complete variable domain is GAGVSQSPRYKVAKRGQDVALRCDPISGHVSLFWYQQALGQGPEFLTYFQNEAQLDKSGLPSDRFFAERPEGSVSTLKIQRTQQEDSAVYLCASSLEGTGGYTFGSGTRLTVV.

This clonotype was seen ten or more times. The chain has TRBV6-2 or TRBV6-3 and TRBJ2-2; 12 bases map to TRBD2. The CDR3 contains 19 residues. The V and J ends lost 3 bases and 1 base, in that order; junction bases with no gene match: 9. Per germline, CDR1 MNHEY and CDR2 SVGEGT. The CDR3 protein is CASSYLLAGGQRNTGELFF. In DNA form, the CDR3 reads TGTGCCAGCAGTTATCTACTAGCGGGGGGCCAAAGGAACACCGGGGAGCTGTTTTTT.

This clonotype was detected ten times or more. The chain employs TRBV20-1 and TRBJ1-1; D uncertain. Germline V lookup: CDR1 DFQATT, CDR2 SNEGSKA (reference sequence). The germline V and J ends were trimmed by 0 bases and 3 bases, with 11 bases remaining between them. The length of the CDR3 is 14 residues. The CDR3 bases are TGCAGTGCTAGAGACCGGGCCTCCTACACTGAAGCTTTCTTT. It is translated as CSARDRASYTEAFF.

This clonotype was seen ten or more times. This chain connects TRBV24-1 to TRBJ1-1, with D possibly being TRBD1 (6 bases). Germline-derived CDR1 and CDR2 are KGHDR and SFDVKD. This CDR3 has 14 amino acids. V was trimmed by 5 bases and J by 6 bases, leaving 15 bases between them. Here the CDR3 reads CATSGGGRASEAFF. DNA for the CDR3: TGTGCCACCAGTGGAGGGGGTCGTGCGTCTGAAGCTTTCTTT.

The chain recombines TRBV20-1 with TRBJ1-1; 8 nucleotides agree with TRBD1. The CDR3 has 14 amino acids. Losses at the gene ends were 6 bases for V and 7 bases for J; bases not matched to a gene: 13. Per germline, CDR1 DFQATT and CDR2 SNEGSKA (reference sequence). CDR3 region: CSALGQEMIDEAFF. The DNA for the CDR3 is TGCAGTGCCCTGGGACAGGAAATGATTGATGAAGCTTTCTTT.

This clonotype was counted only a few times. This rearrangement joins TRBV30 to TRBJ1-1; D ambiguous. The CDR3 sequence is 15 residues long. Germline V gene sequence: CDR1 GTSNPN, CDR2 SVGIG (reference sequence). V shed 7 bases and J shed 2 bases, with 20 bases lying between them. CDR3 sequence reads: CASLRPQFGNTEAFF. The CDR3 coding sequence is TGTGCCTCTCTGCGACCTCAGTTTGGAAACACTGAAGCTTTCTTT.

This clonotype was seen repeatedly, ten times or more. CDR3 loop: CASSFAGVQETQYF. CDR3 in DNA: TGTGCCAGCAGTTTCGCGGGGGTACAAGAGACCCAGTACTTC. The J gene is TRBJ2-5, the V gene TRBV28; the match to TRBD2 covers 7 bases. Germline V gene sequence: CDR1 MDHEN, CDR2 SYDVKM. The CDR3 is 14 amino acids. Unmatched junction bases numbered 3, after V lost 3 bases and J lost 2 bases. Complete variable domain (other parts from reference TRBV28 and TRBJ2-5): DVKVTQSSRYLVKRTGEKVFLECVQDMDHENMFWYRQDPGLGLRLIYFSYDVKMKEKGDIPEGYSVSREKKERFSLILESASTNQTSMYLCASSFAGVQETQYFGPGTRLLVL.

The V call is TRBV5-4, the J call TRBJ2-2, with unresolved D. V lost 4 bases and J 5 bases, leaving 12 bases between the germline ends. CDR1 is SGHNT, CDR2 YYREEE, per germline (reference sequence). The CDR3 consists of 14 residues. The CDR3 DNA follows: TGTGCCAGCAGCACCCCGGACGGGACCGGGGAGCTGTTTTTT. It yields the protein CASSTPDGTGELFF.

This clonotype was observed many times. V is TRBV24-1 and J is TRBJ1-2, with D possibly being TRBD1 (5 bases). This CDR3 spans 14 amino acids. The V and J ends lost 5 bases and 6 bases respectively, with 15 bases between them. The germline V gene has CDR1 KGHDR and CDR2 SFDVKD. The CDR3, as DNA: TGTGCCACCAGTGTCTCAGGGCGCTCTGATGGCTACACCTTC. Amino acid sequence: CATSVSGRSDGYTF.

This clonotype was recorded many times. The J gene is TRBJ2-3, the V gene TRBV7-3; D gene unclear. In germline, CDR1 is SGHTA, CDR2 FQGTGA. Trimming pared 6 bases from V and 4 bases from J, leaving 11 bases between. The CDR3 covers 13 residues. CDR3 nucleotides: TGTGCCAGCAGTCCCCATGCTCCAGATACGCAGTATTTT. Its translation: CASSPHAPDTQYF.

Concerning this clonotype: This may come from a read error, since a much larger clone is one base off. The CDR3 does not end in the conserved phenylalanine or tryptophan, so this is likely a read error. The J gene is TRBJ2-7, the V gene TRBV20-1; D unresolved. The CDR3 totals 13 residues. Germline CDR1 is DFQATT and CDR2 is SNEGSKA (reference sequence). The chain's CDR3 is CSDISRSADEQYL. The CDR3 DNA is TGCAGCGATATTAGTCGGTCTGCGGACGAGCAGTACCTC.

In the case of this clonotype: With a much larger clone just one base away, this may be a read error. This rearrangement joins TRBV5-1 to TRBJ2-6; D unclear. Germline V gene sequence: CDR1 SGHRS, CDR2 YFSETQ. The CDR3 sequence is 13 residues long. CDR3: CASRYSWANVLTF. The DNA of the CDR3 is TGCGCCAGCAGGTACTCTTGGGCCAACGTCCTGACTTTC.

This clonotype was found many times. The chain uses TRBV7-2 and TRBJ1-1; D gene uncertain. CDR1 SGHTA and CDR2 FQGNSA come from the germline V gene. V shed 5 bases and J shed 5 bases, with 12 bases lying between them. The CDR3 is made up of 13 amino acids. Here the CDR3 reads CASSPTAGTEAFF. DNA for the CDR3: TGTGCCAGCAGCCCTACGGCGGGGACTGAAGCTTTCTTT.